The 14 T cell receptor beta chains reported below all come from one sample, sequenced in a study of cytomegalovirus exposure and HLA in healthy donors. Produced via immunoSEQ multiplex PCR; TCRdb's table is partial and in-frame only. This table holds about 110,000 clones, approximately 94% found once. The sample taken for sequencing was PBMCs. The receptors stem from a woman under 30 in good health and CMV-seronegative.

This clone came up once. The genes are TRBV27 and TRBJ2-7; 12 bases are shared with TRBD2. Trimming removed 2 bases from V and 2 bases from J; junction bases left unmatched: 4. This CDR3 spans 16 amino acids. Germline CDR1 reads MNHEY; CDR2 reads SMNVEV (reference sequence). The DNA for the CDR3 is TGTGCCAGCAGTTTAGCACTAGCGGGGGGTCCCTACGAGCAGTACTTC. Amino acid sequence: CASSLALAGGPYEQYF.

The chain joins TRBV28 to TRBJ1-2; 8 bases fit TRBD1. V was pared by 3 bases and J by 8 bases, with 8 bases of the junction left unmatched. CDR1 and CDR2 from the germline V gene are MDHEN and SYDVKM. The length of the CDR3 is 14 residues. The DNA for the CDR3 is TGTGCCAGCAGTTTTAACCCGACAGGGGAAGGCTACACCTTC. Protein: CASSFNPTGEGYTF.

The chain joins TRBV7-3 to TRBJ2-7, with D uncertain. Germline V gene lookup returns CDR1 SGHTA and CDR2 FQGTGA. The ends were cut back, 2 bases at V and 5 bases at J, with 10 bases in the middle. The CDR3 sequence is 13 residues long. The CDR3 protein is CASSLVPGHEQYF. DNA of the CDR3: TGTGCCAGCAGCTTAGTTCCTGGCCACGAGCAGTACTTC.

This chain uses TRBV7-6 with TRBJ1-1; D gene ambiguous. The germline V gene has CDR1 SGHVS and CDR2 FNYEAQ. The germline V and J ends were trimmed by 3 bases and 2 bases, with 10 bases remaining between them. This CDR3 is built from 14 residues. CDR3 DNA sequence: TGTGCCAGCAGCTTCGGGGTCTCAAACACTGAAGCTTTCTTT. Translated, it gives CASSFGVSNTEAFF.

The V gene is TRBV6-1, the J gene TRBJ2-3; TRBD2 is a possible D gene (7 bases). The V end lost 4 bases, the J end lost 0 bases, and 14 bases lay between the germline ends. This CDR3 has 16 amino acids. Germline assignment: CDR1 MNHNS and CDR2 SASEGT. CDR3 nucleotide sequence: TGTGCCAGCAGTGGGTGGGGGGGCCGAAGCACAGATACGCAGTATTTT. Translating gives CASSGWGGRSTDTQYF.

This clone has a single count. As DNA, the CDR3 is TGTGCCAGCTCACCCGACAGGGCGAGAGGCTATGGCTACACCTTC. Translation: CASSPDRARGYGYTF. The chain has TRBV18 and TRBJ1-2, with TRBD1 matching over 7 bases. V gave up 3 bases and J gave up 4 bases; unmatched junction bases: 8. CDR3 length: 15 amino acids. Germline assignment: CDR1 KGHSH and CDR2 LQKENI.

V gene TRBV29-1 combines with J gene TRBJ2-3, with no clear D. With 2 bases removed from V and 1 base from J, the gap between germline ends came to 16 bases. Per germline, CDR1 SQVTM and CDR2 ANQGSEA. The CDR3 covers 16 residues. The CDR3 region is CSVENPGLLGTDTQYF. The CDR3 DNA reads TGCAGCGTTGAAAACCCTGGGCTACTGGGCACAGATACGCAGTATTTT.

This chain links TRBV7-2 with TRBJ2-5; tentative D call: TRBD2 (7 bases). Germline V lookup: CDR1 SGHTA, CDR2 FQGNSA. This CDR3 has 15 residues. V lost 2 bases and J lost 5, with 15 bases in between. The CDR3 sequence: CASSLYGGAGETQYF. The CDR3 nucleotides are TGTGCCAGCAGCTTATATGGGGGGGCCGGCGAGACCCAGTACTTC.

The V gene is TRBV19, the J gene TRBJ2-3, with a tentative D call TRBD2 (5 bases). Per the germline V gene, CDR1 is LNHDA and CDR2 is SQIVND (reference sequence). V was clipped by 5 bases and J by 1 base, with 13 bases between them. The CDR3 has 15 amino acids. The CDR3 loop is CASSGGTTGTDTQYF. The DNA for the CDR3 is TGTGCCAGTAGTGGAGGTACTACGGGCACAGATACGCAGTATTTT.

V gene TRBV6-4 combines with J gene TRBJ2-7; a weak D match, TRBD1 (5 bases). Per the germline V gene, CDR1 is MRHNA and CDR2 is SNTAGT. The CDR3 is made up of 12 amino acids. V lost 0 bases and J 9 bases, leaving 9 bases between the germline ends. CDR3: CASSDSKGWQYF. The DNA for the CDR3 is TGTGCCAGCAGTGACTCGAAGGGGTGGCAGTACTTC.

The chain carries TRBV19 and TRBJ2-7, with 9 bases lining up with TRBD1. CDR1 and CDR2 (germline): LNHDA, SQIVND (reference sequence). CDR3 size: 14 residues. J gave up 2 bases and V 5 bases, and 4 bases lay outside the gene matches. As DNA, the CDR3 is TGTGCCAGTAGTGCGGGACAGGGTCCCTACGAGCAGTACTTC. It encodes CASSAGQGPYEQYF.

The chain recombines TRBV7-6 with TRBJ1-3; D is unresolved. Germline loops: CDR1 SGHVS, CDR2 FNYEAQ. Trimming left V 1 base short and J 0 bases short, with 10 bases between. This CDR3 region has 16 residues. Here the CDR3 reads CASSLGGSTSGNTIYF. CDR3 nucleotides: TGTGCCAGCAGCTTAGGAGGGTCCACCTCTGGAAACACCATATATTTT. Full variable domain (rest looked up from reference TRBV7-6 and TRBJ1-3): GAGVSQSPRYKVTKRGQDVALRCDPISGHVSLYWYRQALGQGPEFLTYFNYEAQQDKSGLPNDRFSAERPEGSISTLTIQRTEQRDSAMYRCASSLGGSTSGNTIYFGEGSWLTVV.

The V gene is TRBV28, the J gene TRBJ1-1; D remains ambiguous. Trimming left V 5 bases short and J 6 bases short, with 22 bases between. Germline assignment: CDR1 MDHEN and CDR2 SYDVKM. The CDR3 loop spans 16 amino acids. CDR3: CASSLGTLLGLAEAFF. In DNA, the CDR3 is TGTGCCAGCAGTCTGGGAACCTTACTAGGGTTGGCTGAAGCTTTCTTT.

V usage is TRBV25-1 and J usage is TRBJ1-5; 7 positions agree with TRBD1. Germline lookup yields CDR1 MGHDK and CDR2 SYGVNS. This CDR3 spans 16 amino acids. The V and J ends lost 4 bases and 2 bases, in that order; junction bases with no gene match: 8. The CDR3 nucleotides read TGTGCCAGCAGTGCTTCCACAGGGGTGGGCAATCAGCCCCAGCATTTT. Its protein product is CASSASTGVGNQPQHF.